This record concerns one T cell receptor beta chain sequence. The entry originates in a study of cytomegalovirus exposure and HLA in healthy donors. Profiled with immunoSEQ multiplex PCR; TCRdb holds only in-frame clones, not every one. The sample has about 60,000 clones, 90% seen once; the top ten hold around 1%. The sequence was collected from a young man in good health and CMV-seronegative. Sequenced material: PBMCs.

The CDR3 spells CATSRALTLAGGFNEQFF. The CDR3 DNA is TGTGCCACCAGCAGAGCCCTAACACTAGCGGGAGGATTTAATGAGCAGTTCTTC. V usage is TRBV15 and J usage is TRBJ2-1, with TRBD2 matching over 12 bases. The germline CDR1 and CDR2 sequences are LNHNV and YYDKDF (reference sequence). The CDR3 is 18 amino acids. V was pared by 1 base and J by 7 bases, with 11 bases of the junction left unmatched.